Here is one T cell receptor (beta chain) with its context. As handled by the study authors: Amplified reference gene primers provided the basis for estimating nucleated cell counts. Measured with immunoSEQ multiplex PCR; TCRdb has only the in-frame clones, and not every one. The V and J calls and the clone size are those of that table, but D and trimming were determined from the DNA. The profile shows about 43,000 clones, around 90% of them singletons. This specimen belongs to a study of blood T cell repertoires in COVID-19. This CDR3 has 15 amino acids. The germline V gene has CDR1 SGHNT and CDR2 YYREEE (reference sequence). V lost 0 bases and J 1 base, leaving 11 bases between the germline ends.

The sample taken for sequencing was peripheral blood. The gene calls are TRBV5-4 and TRBJ2-7; D might be TRBD1 (6 bases). The receptor's source is a human donor in a cohort sampled during active COVID-19. For the CDR3, the DNA is TGTGCCAGCAGCTTGGATAGCAGGGGATCCTACGAGCAGTACTTC. This codes for CASSLDSRGSYEQYF.